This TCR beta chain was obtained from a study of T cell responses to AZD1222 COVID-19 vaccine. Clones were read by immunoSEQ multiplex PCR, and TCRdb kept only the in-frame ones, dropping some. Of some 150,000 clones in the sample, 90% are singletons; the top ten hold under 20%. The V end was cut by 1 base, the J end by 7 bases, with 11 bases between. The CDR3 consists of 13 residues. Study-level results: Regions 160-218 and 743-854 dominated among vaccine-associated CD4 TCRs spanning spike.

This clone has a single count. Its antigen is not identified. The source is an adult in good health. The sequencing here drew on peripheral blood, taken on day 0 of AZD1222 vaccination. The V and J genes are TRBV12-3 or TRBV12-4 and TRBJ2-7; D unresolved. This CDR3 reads CASSLDHRREQYF. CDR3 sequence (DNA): TGTGCCAGCAGTTTAGACCACCGTAGGGAGCAGTACTTC.